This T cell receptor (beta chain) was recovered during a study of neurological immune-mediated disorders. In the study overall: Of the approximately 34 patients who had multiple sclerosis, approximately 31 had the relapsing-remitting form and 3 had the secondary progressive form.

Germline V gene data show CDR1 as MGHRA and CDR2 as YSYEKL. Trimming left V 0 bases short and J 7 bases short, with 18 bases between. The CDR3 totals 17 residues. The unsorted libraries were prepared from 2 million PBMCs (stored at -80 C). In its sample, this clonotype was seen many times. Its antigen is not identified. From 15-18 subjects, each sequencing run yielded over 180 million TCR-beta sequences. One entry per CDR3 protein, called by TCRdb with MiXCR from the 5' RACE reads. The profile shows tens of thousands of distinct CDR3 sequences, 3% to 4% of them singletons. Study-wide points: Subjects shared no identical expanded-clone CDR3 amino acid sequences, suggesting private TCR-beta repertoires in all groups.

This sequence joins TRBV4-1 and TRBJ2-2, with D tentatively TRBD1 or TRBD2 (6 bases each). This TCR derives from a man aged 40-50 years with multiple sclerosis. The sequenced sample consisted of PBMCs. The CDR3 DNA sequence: TGCGCCAGCAGCCAAGATCATTTAGGGGGGTACGGCGGGGAGCTGTTTTTT. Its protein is CASSQDHLGGYGGELFF.